The sequence of this T cell receptor beta chain was determined in a study of cytomegalovirus exposure and HLA in healthy donors. The study's findings and limits: Within the data, a cluster of highly shared sequence variants was likely a sequencing artifact. Researchers reported that three CMV-associated chains were confirmed in vitro as CMV antigen-specific. Later analysis identified several of the most significant clusters that appeared linked to common viral pathogens.

The CDR3 covers 11 residues. Trimming took 7 bases from V and 12 from J, leaving 12 bases between them. Germline V gene lookup returns CDR1 SNHLY and CDR2 FYNNEI. There are a few counts of this clone. Its target is not known. PCR primers comprised 60 Vbeta and 13 Jbeta primers. Measured with immunoSEQ multiplex PCR; TCRdb has only the in-frame clones, and not every one. The repertoire holds roughly 120,000 clones, with approximately 80% as singletons. Sequences were obtained from PBMCs. The TCR was taken from a human donor in good health. The chain recombines TRBV2 with TRBJ1-4; a possible D gene is TRBD1 (6 bases). The CDR3 reads CASTRTVQLFF. The CDR3 DNA sequence: TGTGCCAGCACCCGGACAGTCCAACTGTTTTTT.